Below, 17 T cell receptor beta chains from the same sample are listed, as sequenced in a study of T cell repertoires in cytomegalovirus infection. TCRdb redid the calling of the reads with MiXCR, one entry per CDR3 protein. Here the sample spans 490,000 or so distinct CDR3 sequences, approximately 11% being singletons. What was sequenced was PBMCs. The receptor set was obtained from a human donor in good health (CMV status not recorded). Some clones in this sample may be carry-over from other donors' samples.

In this sample, this clonotype turned up many times. The V call is TRBV5-1, the J call TRBJ2-1; 7 bases agree with TRBD2. This CDR3 has 16 residues. Germline trimming cut 0 bases from V and 5 bases from J; bases unmatched to any gene: 8. CDR1 and CDR2 (germline): SGHRS, YFSETQ. This chain's CDR3 is CASSLARGDQDNEQFF. The CDR3 nucleotides read TGCGCCAGCAGCTTGGCCCGGGGGGACCAGGACAATGAGCAGTTCTTC.

This clonotype appeared many times. The rearrangement links TRBV7-9 to TRBJ2-7, with D perhaps matching TRBD1 (6 bases). The V gene lost 4 bases and the J gene lost 2 bases, with 12 bases spanning the gap. This CDR3 is built from 14 residues. The germline V gene encodes CDR1 SEHNR and CDR2 FQNEAQ (reference sequence). The CDR3 bases are TGTGCCAGCAGCTCGCAGGGACACCCCTACGAGCAGTACTTC. It specifies CASSSQGHPYEQYF.

This clonotype has at least ten counts. V is TRBV2 and J is TRBJ2-1; 10 bases match TRBD2. V lost 6 bases, J lost 6 bases, and 5 bases stayed unmatched. The CDR3 consists of 14 residues. Looked up from germline, CDR1 is SNHLY and CDR2 is FYNNEI. This CDR3 is CASRSSGGLNEQFF. In DNA, the CDR3 is TGTGCCAGCAGAAGTAGCGGGGGGCTCAATGAGCAGTTCTTC.

The gene calls are TRBV11-1 and TRBJ1-6; unclear D gene. There are 13 residues in the CDR3. The ends were cut back, 2 bases at V and 5 bases at J, with 4 bases in the middle. Germline V gene data show CDR1 as SGHAT and CDR2 as FQDESV (reference sequence). The CDR3 nucleotides read TGTGCCAGCAGCTTAATGGATAATTCACCCCTCCACTTT. Protein sequence: CASSLMDNSPLHF. Looking up the rest from reference TRBV11-1 and TRBJ1-6 gives the full variable domain: EAEVAQSPRYKITEKSQAVAFWCDPISGHATLYWYRQILGQGPELLVQFQDESVVDDSQLPKDRFSAERLKGVDSTLKIQPAELGDSAMYLCASSLMDNSPLHFGNGTRLTVT.

This clonotype was seen repeatedly, ten times or more. The rearrangement uses TRBV7-8 and TRBJ2-1, with D perhaps TRBD1 (6 bases). In germline, CDR1 is SGHVS, CDR2 FQNEAQ. The V gene lost 2 bases and the J gene lost 3 bases, with 14 bases spanning the gap. The CDR3 has 16 amino acids. CDR3 in DNA: TGTGCCAGCAGCTTAAATAGGAGGACAGACTACAATGAGCAGTTCTTC. Encoded protein: CASSLNRRTDYNEQFF.

This clonotype was observed at least ten times. V usage is TRBV7-6 and J usage is TRBJ2-3; TRBD2 aligns across 10 bases. Trimming cost V 2 bases and J 5 bases; bases outside gene matches: 13. The CDR3 totals 18 residues. Germline CDR1 is SGHVS and CDR2 is FNYEAQ. The DNA of the CDR3 is TGTGCCAGCAGCTTACTGCTAGCGGGAGAAGGGGAGAGAGATACGCAGTATTTT. Translating it yields CASSLLLAGEGERDTQYF.

This clonotype was observed at least ten times. The CDR3: CASSSDREHYKQPQHF. The CDR3 DNA reads as TGTGCCAGCAGCTCGGATAGGGAGCACTACAAGCAGCCCCAGCATTTT. The chain joins TRBV7-9 to TRBJ1-5; D uncertain. V dropped 4 bases and J dropped 7 bases, with 20 bases sitting between them. Germline CDR1 is SEHNR and CDR2 is FQNEAQ (reference sequence). There are 16 residues in the CDR3.

The sample holds many counts of this clonotype. The J gene is TRBJ2-1, the V gene TRBV3-1, with D possibly being TRBD1 (8 bases). V was shortened by 5 bases and J by 6 bases, with 20 bases between the two germline ends. CDR1 is LGHDT, CDR2 YNNKEL, per germline (reference sequence). The CDR3 spans 16 residues. The CDR3 DNA reads TGTGCCAGCAGCTTAATGGGGGGGACAGGCCGCAATGAGCAGTTCTTC. It specifies CASSLMGGTGRNEQFF.

This clonotype has at least ten counts. The J gene is TRBJ1-1, the V gene TRBV5-1; the D gene is possibly TRBD1 (6 bases). The CDR3 runs to 15 residues. In germline, CDR1 is SGHRS, CDR2 YFSETQ. Deletions cut 0 bases from V and 1 base from J, with 10 bases between. CDR3 region: CASSLVWGQNTEAFF. CDR3 DNA: TGCGCCAGCAGCTTGGTGTGGGGGCAGAACACTGAAGCTTTCTTT.

V gene TRBV7-2 combines with J gene TRBJ2-2; TRBD1 is a possible D gene (5 bases). The V end lost 5 bases, the J end lost 7 bases, and 8 bases lay between the germline ends. Germline CDR1 reads SGHTA; CDR2 reads FQGNSA. The CDR3 consists of 12 residues. DNA for the CDR3: TGTGCCAGCAGCAGGGGTATCGGGGAGCTGTTTTTT. Residues: CASSRGIGELFF. Drawing the rest from reference TRBV7-2 and TRBJ2-2, the complete variable domain is GAGVSQSPSNKVTEKGKDVELRCDPISGHTALYWYRQSLGQGLEFLIYFQGNSAPDKSGLPSDRFSAERTGGSVSTLTIQRTQQEDSAVYLCASSRGIGELFFGEGSRLTVL.

This clonotype appeared many times. J is TRBJ2-5 and V is TRBV7-8, with D maybe TRBD1 (6 bases). V was pared by 2 bases and J by 5 bases, with 24 bases between. The germline gives CDR1 SGHVS, CDR2 FQNEAQ. The CDR3 loop spans 18 amino acids. CDR3 in amino acids: CASSLRRTRGVRGETQYF. DNA for the CDR3: TGTGCCAGCAGCTTACGCAGAACTAGGGGTGTAAGGGGGGAGACCCAGTACTTC.

V gene TRBV18 combines with J gene TRBJ1-1, with unresolved D. Germline V gives CDR1 KGHSH, CDR2 LQKENI. V was shortened by 4 bases and J by 3 bases, with 9 bases between the two germline ends. This CDR3 region has 13 residues. DNA of the CDR3: TGTGCCAGCTCACAACAGTTTTACACTGAAGCTTTCTTT. It is translated as CASSQQFYTEAFF. Full variable domain (remainder filled in from reference TRBV18 and TRBJ1-1): NAGVMQNPRHLVRRRGQEARLRCSPMKGHSHVYWYRQLPEEGLKFMVYLQKENIIDESGMPKERFSAEFPKEGPSILRIQQVVRGDSAAYFCASSQQFYTEAFFGQGTRLTVV.

At least ten counts were recorded for this clonotype. V gene TRBV6-5 combines with J gene TRBJ2-7; TRBD1 might be the D (5 bases). The V end was cut by 6 bases, the J end by 0 bases, with 12 bases between. The CDR3 consists of 14 residues. Germline CDR1 reads MNHEY; CDR2 reads SVGAGI. The CDR3 protein is CASRLQAFSYEQYF. Written as DNA, the CDR3 is TGTGCCAGCAGACTACAGGCGTTCTCCTACGAGCAGTACTTC.

This clonotype was counted many times. This chain uses TRBV7-6 with TRBJ1-5, with D maybe TRBD1 (5 bases). Germline-derived CDR1 and CDR2 are SGHVS and FNYEAQ. This CDR3 has 14 amino acids. Deletions cut 4 bases from V and 5 bases from J, with 12 bases between. For the CDR3, the DNA is TGTGCCAGCAGCTCCAGTACGGGGGATCAGCCCCAGCATTTT. As protein: CASSSSTGDQPQHF.

This clonotype was recorded at least ten times. The chain is built from TRBV7-6 and TRBJ1-1, with D possibly being TRBD1 (6 bases). Germline V gene sequence: CDR1 SGHVS, CDR2 FNYEAQ. This CDR3 is built from 22 residues. V was cut by 3 bases and J by 0 bases, with 32 bases left in between. The CDR3 nucleotides read TGTGCCAGCAGCTTGAGGAGCAGGGGCTATTTTCGGGTGGATCTTCTGAACACTGAAGCTTTCTTT. Its translation: CASSLRSRGYFRVDLLNTEAFF.

The chain uses TRBV2 and TRBJ1-2; D uncertain. This CDR3 region has 12 residues. Germline V gene data show CDR1 as SNHLY and CDR2 as FYNNEI. Trimming removed 2 bases from V and 5 bases from J, with 6 bases in between. The DNA for the CDR3 is TGTGCCAGCAGTGAAAGGGCTTATGGCTACACCTTC. Translating it yields CASSERAYGYTF.

There are many counts of this clonotype. The chain joins TRBV6-1 to TRBJ2-1; no clear D. Trimming removed 5 bases at V and 9 bases at J, with 23 bases between. CDR3 length: 16 residues. CDR1 is MNHNS, CDR2 SASEGT, per germline. CDR3 bases: TGTGCCAGCAGTCCGGGTGGCATACCCGAATTATTTGAGCAGTTCTTC. This encodes CASSPGGIPELFEQFF.